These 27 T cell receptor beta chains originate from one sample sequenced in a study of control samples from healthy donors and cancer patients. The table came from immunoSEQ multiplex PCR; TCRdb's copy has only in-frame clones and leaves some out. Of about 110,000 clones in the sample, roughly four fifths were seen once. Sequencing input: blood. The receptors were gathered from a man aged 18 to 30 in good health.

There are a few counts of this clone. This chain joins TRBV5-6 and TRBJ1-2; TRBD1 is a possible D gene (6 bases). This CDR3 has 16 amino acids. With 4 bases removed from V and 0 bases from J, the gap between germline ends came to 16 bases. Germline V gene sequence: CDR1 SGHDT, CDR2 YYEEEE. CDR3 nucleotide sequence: TGTGCCAGCAGCCCGGGGGCGGGGAGAACTAACTATGGCTACACCTTC. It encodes CASSPGAGRTNYGYTF.

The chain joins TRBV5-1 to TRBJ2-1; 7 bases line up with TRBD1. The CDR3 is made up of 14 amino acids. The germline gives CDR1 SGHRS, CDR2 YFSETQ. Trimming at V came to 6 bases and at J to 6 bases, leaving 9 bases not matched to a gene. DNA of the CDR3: TGCGCCAGCACTCCGGGACAGTCTTTCAATGAGCAGTTCTTC. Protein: CASTPGQSFNEQFF.

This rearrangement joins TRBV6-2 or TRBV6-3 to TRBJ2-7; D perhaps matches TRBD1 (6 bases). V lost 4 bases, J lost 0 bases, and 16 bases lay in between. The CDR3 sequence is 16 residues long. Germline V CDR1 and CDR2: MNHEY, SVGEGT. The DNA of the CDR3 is TGTGCCAGCAGTTTCTCCGACAGGACCTACTCCTACGAGCAGTACTTC. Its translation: CASSFSDRTYSYEQYF.

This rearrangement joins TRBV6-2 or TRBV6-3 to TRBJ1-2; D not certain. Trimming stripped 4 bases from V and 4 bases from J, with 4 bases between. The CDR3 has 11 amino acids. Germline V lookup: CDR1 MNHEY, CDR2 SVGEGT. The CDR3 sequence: CASSFSYGYTF. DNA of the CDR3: TGTGCCAGCAGTTTCAGCTATGGCTACACCTTC.

The CDR3 DNA follows: TGTGCCAGCAGTTTATCGATGACAGGGAGAGGGGAGCAGTACTTC. It specifies CASSLSMTGRGEQYF. The V call is TRBV27, the J call TRBJ2-7, with 7 nucleotides matching TRBD1. This CDR3 comprises 15 residues. Germline assignment: CDR1 MNHEY and CDR2 SMNVEV (reference sequence). The ends lost 0 bases at V and 7 bases at J; junction bases unmatched: 9.

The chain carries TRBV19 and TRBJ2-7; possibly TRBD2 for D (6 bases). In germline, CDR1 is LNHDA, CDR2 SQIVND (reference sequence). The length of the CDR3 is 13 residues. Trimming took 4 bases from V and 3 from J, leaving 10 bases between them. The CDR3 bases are TGTGCCAGTAGTAGCTCCGGGGGCTACGAGCAGTACTTC. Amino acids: CASSSSGGYEQYF. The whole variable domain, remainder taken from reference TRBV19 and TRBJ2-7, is DGGITQSPKYLFRKEGQNVTLSCEQNLNHDAMYWYRQDPGQGLRLIYYSQIVNDFQKGDIAEGYSVSREKKESFPLTVTSAQKNPTAFYLCASSSSGGYEQYFGPGTRLTVT.

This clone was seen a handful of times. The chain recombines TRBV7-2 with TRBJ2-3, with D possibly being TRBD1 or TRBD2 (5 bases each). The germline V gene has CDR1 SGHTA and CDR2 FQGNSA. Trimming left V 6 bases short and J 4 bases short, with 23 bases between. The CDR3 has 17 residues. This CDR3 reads CASSLTGREFSADTQYF. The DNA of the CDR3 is TGTGCCAGCAGTTTAACGGGCAGGGAATTTAGCGCAGATACGCAGTATTTT.

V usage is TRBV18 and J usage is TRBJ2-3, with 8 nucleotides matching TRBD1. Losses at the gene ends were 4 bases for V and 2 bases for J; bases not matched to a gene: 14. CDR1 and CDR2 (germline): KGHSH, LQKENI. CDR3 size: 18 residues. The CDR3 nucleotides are TGTGCCAGCTCACAGACCGCTGGACAGGGATTTATCACAGATACGCAGTATTTT. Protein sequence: CASSQTAGQGFITDTQYF.

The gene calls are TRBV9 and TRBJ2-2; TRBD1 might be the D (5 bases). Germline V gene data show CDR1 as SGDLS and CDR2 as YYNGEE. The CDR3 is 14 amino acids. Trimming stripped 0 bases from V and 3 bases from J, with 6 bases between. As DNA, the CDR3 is TGTGCCAGCAGCGTAGTAGGGGACACCGGGGAGCTGTTTTTT. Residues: CASSVVGDTGELFF.

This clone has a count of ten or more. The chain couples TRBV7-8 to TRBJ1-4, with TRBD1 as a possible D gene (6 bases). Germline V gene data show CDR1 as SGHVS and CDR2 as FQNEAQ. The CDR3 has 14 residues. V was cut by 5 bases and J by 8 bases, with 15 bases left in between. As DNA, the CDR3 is TGTGCCAGCAGCGGGACACAGGTTGGGGAAAAACTGTTTTTT. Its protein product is CASSGTQVGEKLFF.

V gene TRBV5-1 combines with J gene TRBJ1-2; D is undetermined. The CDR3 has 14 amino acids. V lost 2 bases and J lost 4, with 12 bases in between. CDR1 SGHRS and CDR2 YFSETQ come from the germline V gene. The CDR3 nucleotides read TGCGCCAGCAGCTTAGGGTTCAGTGGCTATGGCTACACCTTC. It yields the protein CASSLGFSGYGYTF.

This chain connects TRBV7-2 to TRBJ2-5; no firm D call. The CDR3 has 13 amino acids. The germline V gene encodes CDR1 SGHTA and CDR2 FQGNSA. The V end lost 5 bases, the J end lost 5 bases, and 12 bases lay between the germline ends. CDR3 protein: CASSLNTIETQYF. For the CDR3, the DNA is TGTGCCAGCAGCCTAAACACCATTGAGACCCAGTACTTC.

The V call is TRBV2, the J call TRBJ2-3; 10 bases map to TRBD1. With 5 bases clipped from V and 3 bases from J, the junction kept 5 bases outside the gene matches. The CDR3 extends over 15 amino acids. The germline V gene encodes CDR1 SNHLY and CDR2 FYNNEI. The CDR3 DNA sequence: TGTGCCAGCAGTCGGGACAGGGGAAGGACAGATACGCAGTATTTT. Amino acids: CASSRDRGRTDTQYF.

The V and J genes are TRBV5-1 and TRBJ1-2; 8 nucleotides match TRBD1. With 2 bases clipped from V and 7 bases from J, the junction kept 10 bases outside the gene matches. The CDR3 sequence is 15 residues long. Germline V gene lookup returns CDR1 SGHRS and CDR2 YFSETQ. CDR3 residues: CASSLRTGQESGYTF. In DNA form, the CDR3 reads TGCGCCAGCAGCTTACGGACAGGGCAGGAGAGTGGCTACACCTTC.

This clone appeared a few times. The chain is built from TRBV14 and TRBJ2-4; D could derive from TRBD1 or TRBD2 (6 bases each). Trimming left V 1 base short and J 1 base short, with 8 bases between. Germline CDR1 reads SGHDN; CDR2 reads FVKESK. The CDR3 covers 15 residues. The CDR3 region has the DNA TGTGCCAGCAGCCAAGCGGGGGCTGCCAAAAACATTCAGTACTTC. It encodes CASSQAGAAKNIQYF.

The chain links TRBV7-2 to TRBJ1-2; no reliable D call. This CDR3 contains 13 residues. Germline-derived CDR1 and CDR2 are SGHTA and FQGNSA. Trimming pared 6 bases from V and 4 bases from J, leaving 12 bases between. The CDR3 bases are TGTGCCAGCAGTTTATCTGGGGTCTATGGCTACACCTTC. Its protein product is CASSLSGVYGYTF.

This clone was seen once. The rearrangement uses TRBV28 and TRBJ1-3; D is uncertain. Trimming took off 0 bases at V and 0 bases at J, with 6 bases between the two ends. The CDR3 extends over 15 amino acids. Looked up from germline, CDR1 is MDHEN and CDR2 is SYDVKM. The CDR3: CASSLWVSSGNTIYF. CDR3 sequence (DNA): TGTGCCAGCAGTTTATGGGTGAGCTCTGGAAACACCATATATTTT.

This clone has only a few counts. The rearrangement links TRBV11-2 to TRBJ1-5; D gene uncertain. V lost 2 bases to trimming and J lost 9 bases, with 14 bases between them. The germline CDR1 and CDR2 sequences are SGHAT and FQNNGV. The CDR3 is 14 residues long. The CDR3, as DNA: TGTGCCAGCAGCTTATCCGCAGAAGATAGGCCCCAGCATTTT. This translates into CASSLSAEDRPQHF.

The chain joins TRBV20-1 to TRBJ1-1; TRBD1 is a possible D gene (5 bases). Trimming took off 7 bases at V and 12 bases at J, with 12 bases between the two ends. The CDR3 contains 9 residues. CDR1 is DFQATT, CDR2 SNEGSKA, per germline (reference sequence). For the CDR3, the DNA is TGCAGTGTGGCAGGGCGGACTTTCTTT. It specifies CSVAGRTFF.

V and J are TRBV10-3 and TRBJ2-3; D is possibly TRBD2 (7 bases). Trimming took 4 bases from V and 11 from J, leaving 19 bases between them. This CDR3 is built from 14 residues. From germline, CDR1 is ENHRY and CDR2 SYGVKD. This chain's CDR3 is CAISGRGRQGEQYF. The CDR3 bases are TGTGCCATCAGTGGGCGGGGGCGACAAGGGGAGCAGTATTTT.

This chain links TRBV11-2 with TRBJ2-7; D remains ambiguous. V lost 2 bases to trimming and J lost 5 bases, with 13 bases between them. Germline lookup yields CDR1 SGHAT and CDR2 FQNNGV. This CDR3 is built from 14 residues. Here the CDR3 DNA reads TGTGCCAGCAGCTTATCCCTCGTGGGCAACGAGCAGTACTTC. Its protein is CASSLSLVGNEQYF.

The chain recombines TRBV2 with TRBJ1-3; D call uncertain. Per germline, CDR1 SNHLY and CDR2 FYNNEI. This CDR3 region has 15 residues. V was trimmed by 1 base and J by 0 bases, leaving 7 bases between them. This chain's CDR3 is CASSEETASGNTIYF. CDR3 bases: TGTGCCAGCAGTGAAGAAACAGCCTCTGGAAACACCATATATTTT.

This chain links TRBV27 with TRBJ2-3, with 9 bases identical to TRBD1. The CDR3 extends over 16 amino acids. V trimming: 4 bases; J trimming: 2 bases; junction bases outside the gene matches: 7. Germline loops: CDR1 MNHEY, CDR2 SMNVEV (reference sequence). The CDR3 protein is CASSSRDRVPTDTQYF. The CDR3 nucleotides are TGTGCCAGCAGTTCCCGGGACAGGGTTCCCACAGATACGCAGTATTTT.

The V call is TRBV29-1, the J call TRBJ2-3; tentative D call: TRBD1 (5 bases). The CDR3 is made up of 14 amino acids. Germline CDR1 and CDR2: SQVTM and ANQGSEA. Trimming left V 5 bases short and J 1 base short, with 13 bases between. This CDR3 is CSVTGWLGTDTQYF. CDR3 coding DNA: TGCAGCGTTACAGGATGGCTGGGCACAGATACGCAGTATTTT.

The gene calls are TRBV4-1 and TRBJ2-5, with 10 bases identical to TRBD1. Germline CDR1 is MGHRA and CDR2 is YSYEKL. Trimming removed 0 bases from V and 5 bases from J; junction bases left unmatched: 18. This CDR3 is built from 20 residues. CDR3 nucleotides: TGCGCCAGCAGCCAAGATTCCTCAGACGCGACAGGGGGCGCGTATGAGACCCAGTACTTC. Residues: CASSQDSSDATGGAYETQYF.

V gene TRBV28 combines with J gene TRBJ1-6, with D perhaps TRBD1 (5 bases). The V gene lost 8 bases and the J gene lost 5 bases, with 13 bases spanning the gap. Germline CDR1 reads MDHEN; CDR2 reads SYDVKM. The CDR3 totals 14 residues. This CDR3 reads CASGGDSDNSPLHF. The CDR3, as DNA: TGTGCCAGCGGGGGGGATAGCGATAATTCACCCCTCCACTTT.

The CDR3 region is CAPTGGLFEKLFF. Here the CDR3 DNA reads TGTGCCCCCACGGGGGGCTTATTTGAAAAACTGTTTTTT. This chain links TRBV21-1 with TRBJ1-4. TRBV21-1 is a documented pseudogene. This CDR3 is built from 13 residues.